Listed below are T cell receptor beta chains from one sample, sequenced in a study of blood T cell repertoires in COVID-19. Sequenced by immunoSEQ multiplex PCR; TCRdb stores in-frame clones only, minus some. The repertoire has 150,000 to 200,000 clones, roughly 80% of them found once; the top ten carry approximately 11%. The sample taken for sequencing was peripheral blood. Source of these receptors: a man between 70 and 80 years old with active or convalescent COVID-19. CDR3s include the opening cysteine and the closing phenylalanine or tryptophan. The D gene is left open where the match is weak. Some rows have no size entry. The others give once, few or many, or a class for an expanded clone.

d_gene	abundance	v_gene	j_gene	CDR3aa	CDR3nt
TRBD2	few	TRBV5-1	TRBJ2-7	CASSLDWTSGIYEQYF	TGCGCCAGCAGCTTGGACTGGACTAGCGGGATCTACGAGCAGTACTTC
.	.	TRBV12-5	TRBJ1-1	CASGLFGGSTEAFF	TGTGCTAGTGGTTTGTTCGGAGGGAGCACTGAAGCTTTCTTT
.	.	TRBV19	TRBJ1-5	CASINQGNSNQPQHF	TGTGCCAGTATTAATCAGGGGAATAGCAATCAGCCCCAGCATTTT
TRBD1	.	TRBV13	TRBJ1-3	CASSFNRGPGNTIYF	TGTGCCAGCAGCTTTAACAGGGGGCCAGGAAACACCATATATTTT
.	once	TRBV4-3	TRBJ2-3	CASSQDRVANTQYF	TGCGCCAGCAGCCAAGATAGGGTAGCGAATACGCAGTATTTT
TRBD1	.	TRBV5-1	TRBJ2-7	CASSLEGASTYEQYF	TGCGCCAGCAGCTTGGAGGGGGCATCAACCTACGAGCAGTACTTC
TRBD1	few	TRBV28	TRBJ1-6	CASSTPRTGEGSPLHF	TGTGCCAGCAGTACTCCTCGGACAGGGGAAGGTTCACCCCTCCACTTT
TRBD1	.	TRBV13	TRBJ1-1	CASSLVRGPGTEAFF	TGTGCCAGCAGCTTAGTGAGGGGGCCGGGCACTGAAGCTTTCTTT
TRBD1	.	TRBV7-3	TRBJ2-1	CASSVDRDSNEQFF	TGTGCCAGCAGCGTCGACCGGGACAGCAATGAGCAGTTCTTC
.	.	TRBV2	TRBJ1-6	CATTQGRSPLHF	TGTGCCACCACACAGGGACGATCACCCCTCCACTTT
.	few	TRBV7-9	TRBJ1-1	CASSSQGPVTEAFF	TGTGCCAGCAGCAGCCAGGGCCCGGTCACTGAAGCTTTCTTT
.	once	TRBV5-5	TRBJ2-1	CASSSGQALSGLRENEQFF	TGTGCCAGCAGCTCCGGTCAGGCTTTAAGCGGATTAAGGGAGAATGAGCAGTTCTTC
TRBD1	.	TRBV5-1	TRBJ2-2	CASSLRAGGNTGELFF	TGCGCCAGCAGCTTGAGGGCAGGGGGTAACACCGGGGAGCTGTTTTTT
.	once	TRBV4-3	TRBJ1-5	CASSQESPVQYSNQPQHF	TGCGCCAGCAGCCAAGAATCGCCAGTACAATATAGCAATCAGCCCCAGCATTTT
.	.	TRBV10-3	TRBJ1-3	CAHGGRAGGGNTIYF	TGTGCCCATGGGGGCAGGGCCGGAGGTGGAAACACCATATATTTT
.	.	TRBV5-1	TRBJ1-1	CASTRLGPNTEAFF	TGCGCCAGCACCAGACTCGGCCCGAACACTGAAGCTTTCTTT
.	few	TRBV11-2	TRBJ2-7	CASSLGTDSYEQYF	TGTGCCAGCAGCTTAGGGACAGACTCCTACGAGCAGTACTTC
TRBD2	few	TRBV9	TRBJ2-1	CASSTLAGISYNEQFF	TGTGCCAGCAGCACCCTAGCGGGGATCTCCTACAATGAGCAGTTCTTC
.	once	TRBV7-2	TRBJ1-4	CASSPGGGATNEKLFF	TGTGCCAGCAGCCCCGGGGGTGGCGCGACTAATGAAAAACTGTTTTTT
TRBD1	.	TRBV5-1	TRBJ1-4	CASSPDRVYEKLFF	TGCGCCAGCAGCCCCGACAGGGTATATGAAAAACTGTTTTTT
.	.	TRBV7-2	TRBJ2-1	CASSLVAGNEQFF	TGTGCCAGCAGCTTAGTGGCGGGCAATGAGCAGTTCTTC
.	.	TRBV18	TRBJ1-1	CASSPEGGGSWGAFF	TGTGCCAGCTCACCAGAAGGCGGGGGGTCCTGGGGAGCTTTCTTT
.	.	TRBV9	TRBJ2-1	CASSAGYRDEQFF	TGTGCCAGCAGCGCTGGTTACAGGGATGAGCAGTTCTTC
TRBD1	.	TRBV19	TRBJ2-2	CASTGRTGTENTGELFF	TGTGCCAGTACCGGAAGAACCGGGACAGAGAACACCGGGGAGCTGTTTTTT
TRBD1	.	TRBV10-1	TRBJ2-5	CASSGGTGATETQYF	TGCGCCAGCAGCGGCGGGACAGGGGCGACGGAGACCCAGTACTTC
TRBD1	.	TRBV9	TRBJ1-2	CASATGARDYGYTF	TGTGCCAGCGCGACAGGGGCGAGGGACTATGGCTACACCTTC
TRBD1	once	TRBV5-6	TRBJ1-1	CASSQRTGATEAFF	TGTGCCAGCAGCCAAAGGACAGGGGCAACTGAAGCTTTCTTT
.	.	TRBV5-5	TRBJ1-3	CASSLLGLNSGNTIYF	TGTGCCAGCAGCTTGTTGGGACTTAACTCTGGAAACACCATATATTTT
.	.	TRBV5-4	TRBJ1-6	CASSLLGRGYNSPLHF	TGTGCCAGCAGCTTGCTGGGCAGGGGCTATAATTCACCCCTCCACTTT
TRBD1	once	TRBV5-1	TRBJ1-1	CASSSGDRGTEAFF	TGCGCCAGCAGCTCGGGGGACAGGGGCACTGAAGCTTTCTTT
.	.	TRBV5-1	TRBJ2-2	CASSDSANTGELFF	TGCGCCAGCAGTGATAGCGCGAACACCGGGGAGCTGTTTTTT
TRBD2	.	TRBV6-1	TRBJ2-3	CASSGPAGGRTDTQYF	TGTGCCAGCAGTGGCCCAGCGGGGGGGCGCACAGATACGCAGTATTTT
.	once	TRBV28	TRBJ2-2	CASTQGGFSPGELFF	TGTGCCAGCACCCAGGGGGGTTTCTCACCCGGGGAGCTGTTTTTT
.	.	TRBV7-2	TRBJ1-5	CASSLEGPSYQPQHF	TGTGCCAGCAGCTTAGAGGGTCCTAGCTATCAGCCCCAGCATTTT
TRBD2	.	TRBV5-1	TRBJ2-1	CASSPSGRFRNEQFF	TGCGCCAGCAGCCCTAGCGGGAGGTTCCGTAATGAGCAGTTCTTC
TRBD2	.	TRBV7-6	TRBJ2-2	CASSPHELAGPNTGELFF	TGTGCCAGCAGCCCCCATGAACTAGCGGGGCCGAACACCGGGGAGCTGTTTTTT
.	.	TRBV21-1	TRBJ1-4	CASSKTADRGQGEKLFF	TGTGCCAGCAGCAAAACGGCTGACAGGGGGCAGGGGGAAAAACTGTTTTTT
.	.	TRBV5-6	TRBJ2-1	CASRDQGRANEQFF	TGTGCCAGCAGAGATCAGGGAAGGGCAAATGAGCAGTTCTTC
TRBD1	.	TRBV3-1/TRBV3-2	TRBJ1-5	CASSQDRGPNQPQHF	TGTGCCAGCAGCCAAGACAGGGGGCCGAATCAGCCCCAGCATTTT
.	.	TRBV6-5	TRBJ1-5	CASSSRGGLQPQHF	TGTGCCAGCAGTTCCCGGGGGGGGCTTCAGCCCCAGCATTTT
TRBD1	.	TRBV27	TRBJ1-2	CASSFWGQGDYGYTF	TGTGCCAGCAGTTTCTGGGGACAGGGAGACTATGGCTACACCTTC
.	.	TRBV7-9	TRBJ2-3	CASSPLTSSDTQYF	TGTGCCAGCAGCCCCCTTACTTCCTCGGATACGCAGTATTTT
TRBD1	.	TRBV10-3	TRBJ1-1	CASHRGRGSAEAFF	TGTGCCAGCCACAGGGGGCGCGGGTCCGCTGAAGCTTTCTTT
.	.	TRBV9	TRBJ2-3	CASSVGDLTDTQYF	TGTGCCAGCAGCGTAGGGGACTTAACAGATACGCAGTATTTT
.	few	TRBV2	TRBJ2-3	CASRLQENTDTQYF	TGTGCCAGCAGACTTCAGGAAAACACAGATACGCAGTATTTT
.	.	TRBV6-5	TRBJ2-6	CASSLASGANVLTF	TGTGCCAGCAGTCTAGCTTCTGGGGCCAACGTCCTGACTTTC
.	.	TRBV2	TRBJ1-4	CASSLFFLGGESEKLFF	TGTGCCAGCAGTCTTTTTTTTCTGGGTGGAGAGTCAGAAAAACTGTTTTTT
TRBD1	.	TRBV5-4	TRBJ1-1	CASSVQGAITEAFF	TGTGCCAGCAGCGTACAGGGGGCGATCACTGAAGCTTTCTTT
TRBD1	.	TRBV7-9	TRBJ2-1	CASSSDRAGYNEQFF	TGTGCCAGCAGCTCGGACAGGGCGGGGTACAATGAGCAGTTCTTC
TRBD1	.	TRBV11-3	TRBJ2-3	CASSTRTGAADTQYF	TGTGCCAGCAGCACTAGGACAGGTGCGGCAGATACGCAGTATTTT
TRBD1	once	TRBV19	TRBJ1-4	CASSIGTVNEKLFF	TGTGCCAGTAGTATCGGGACAGTGAATGAAAAACTGTTTTTT